This entry features one T cell receptor (beta chain) sequence. Its antigen is as yet unknown. A multiplex PCR was run with 60 Vbeta primers and 13 Jbeta primers. Only in-frame clones appear in the TCRdb table, and some are missing; sequencing was by immunoSEQ multiplex PCR. The sample has roughly 200,000 clones; 80% are singletons. This entry belongs to a study of cytomegalovirus exposure and HLA in healthy donors. Study summary: HLA-typed donors contributed some 85 million unique TCRs, which were held in an early data release. The Caucasian-associated ancestry cluster contained 81% of the approximately 390 genotyped donors. Study findings and constraints: Later analysis reportedly placed an Asian-associated ancestry cluster below the roughly 670-donor mean in N-insertions. According to an earlier analysis, most TCR beta V segments yielded productive rearrangements about 87% or about 30% of the time.

V lost 4 bases and J 8 bases, leaving 15 bases between the germline ends. The CDR3 loop spans 13 amino acids. The V gene's germline CDR1 is SGHDT and CDR2 YYEEEE. The specimen was PBMCs. The sequence derives from a boy aged 5-17 years in good health and CMV-seronegative. The chain links TRBV5-6 to TRBJ1-1; D call uncertain. CDR3 nucleotide sequence: TGTGCCAGCAGCCGCAGTGAGGGTTCGGAAGCTTTCTTT. This sequence encodes CASSRSEGSEAFF.